The rows below give T cell receptor beta chains drawn from one sample of a study of shared clonotypes between healthy human individuals. Clones were sequenced by immunoSEQ multiplex PCR, and TCRdb holds only the in-frame ones, with some missing. The table shows roughly 2.1 million clones, with about 92% occurring only once. Input material: naive CD8+ T cells from PBMCs. The receptors were sampled from a man between 18 and 29 years old in good health. Some clones in this sample may be carry-over from other donors' samples. CDR3s include the opening cysteine and the closing phenylalanine or tryptophan. D genes are given only for firm matches. Size values are once, few and many counts, or a class for expanded clones, and some rows have none.

D gene	clone size	V gene	J gene	CDR3 length	CDR3 DNA	CDR3 protein
.	.	TRBV9	TRBJ2-2	16	TGTGCCAGCAGCCCGCACCCAAGAGAGAACACCGGGGAGCTGTTTTTT	CASSPHPRENTGELFF
.	.	TRBV6-6	TRBJ1-1	11	TGTGCCAGCAGTTATGGGACTGAAGCTTTCTTT	CASSYGTEAFF
.	.	TRBV28	TRBJ1-1	13	TGTGCCAGCAGTTTAACGATGAACACTGAAGCTTTCTTT	CASSLTMNTEAFF
TRBD1	.	TRBV14	TRBJ2-7	14	TGTGCCAGCAGCCAGGTACAGGGGGCGTACGAGCAGTACTTC	CASSQVQGAYEQYF
.	.	TRBV7-9	TRBJ1-4	15	TGTGCCAGCAGCTTACGCCGTGAACTCAATGAAAAACTGTTTTTT	CASSLRRELNEKLFF
.	.	TRBV25-1	TRBJ2-7	12	TGTGCCAGCAGTGGCGGTCCCGGCGAGCAGTACTTC	CASSGGPGEQYF
.	few	TRBV20-1	TRBJ1-1	11	TGCAGTTCCTATCCCGACACTGAAGCTTTCTTT	CSSYPDTEAFF
TRBD1	.	TRBV5-1	TRBJ1-4	14	TGCGCCAGCAGCTGGACAGGGCTTAATGAAAAACTGTTTTTT	CASSWTGLNEKLFF
.	.	TRBV28	TRBJ2-5	17	TGTGCCAGCAATCCCTGGGGGGGGGCGCGATTGCAAGAGACCCAGTACTTC	CASNPWGGARLQETQYF
.	.	TRBV4-1	TRBJ2-7	16	TGCGCCAGCAGCCAAGATATGACCCAAAGCTCCTACGAGCAGTACTTC	CASSQDMTQSSYEQYF
TRBD2	.	TRBV2	TRBJ2-3	15	TGTGCCAGCAGTGAAGAGACTAGCGGGAGAGGCGCGCAGTATTTT	CASSEETSGRGAQYF
TRBD2	.	TRBV6-6	TRBJ2-3	16	TGTGCCAGCATTTTAGAGGTAGCGGGAGGCTCAGATACGCAGTATTTT	CASILEVAGGSDTQYF
.	.	TRBV27	TRBJ1-6	15	TGTGCCAGCAGTACCCCGGACAGTTATAATTCACCCCTCCACTTT	CASSTPDSYNSPLHF
.	.	TRBV4-1	TRBJ1-1	17	TGCGCCAGCAGCCTACAACGAACGGGACGTCTGAACACTGAAGCTTTCTTT	CASSLQRTGRLNTEAFF
.	.	TRBV6-5	TRBJ2-5	13	TGTGCCAGCAGTTACTCGTGGGGAGAGACCCAGTACTTC	CASSYSWGETQYF
.	.	TRBV9	TRBJ2-2	12	TGTGCCAGCAGCTCCACAGCCGGGGAGCTGTTTTTT	CASSSTAGELFF
TRBD2	once	TRBV18	TRBJ2-5	15	TGTGCCAGCTCACCACCGGCTAGCGGGAGAGAGACCCAGTACTTC	CASSPPASGRETQYF
TRBD1	.	TRBV5-1	TRBJ2-7	14	TGCGCCAGCAGCCTCAGGGGGCTAAACTACGAGCAGTACTTC	CASSLRGLNYEQYF
.	.	TRBV28	TRBJ2-3	16	TGTGCCAGCAGTTCCTGGGCGGGACCCTTTACAGATACGCAGTATTTT	CASSSWAGPFTDTQYF
TRBD1	.	TRBV27	TRBJ2-2	16	TGTGCCAGCAGTGTCGGGACAGGGGGCGCCGGCGGGGAGCTGTTTTTT	CASSVGTGGAGGELFF
.	.	TRBV28	TRBJ1-5	15	TGTGCCAGCAGCCAAGACTGGAGGGCGGGTCAGCCCCAGCATTTT	CASSQDWRAGQPQHF
.	.	TRBV28	TRBJ2-2	15	TGTGCCAGCAGTTTAGTTATACTGGGCTCCGGGGAGCTGTTTTTT	CASSLVILGSGELFF
.	.	TRBV5-4	TRBJ1-1	14	TGTGCCAGCAGCTTTTATTTAGGGGACACTGAAGCTTTCTTT	CASSFYLGDTEAFF
.	.	TRBV10-2	TRBJ2-1	16	TGCGCCAGCAGTGAGGGCGGAAGGCCGCAATACAATGAGCAGTTCTTC	CASSEGGRPQYNEQFF
TRBD2	.	TRBV7-6	TRBJ2-7	15	TGTGCCAGCAGCTCCAGGCGGGAGGATCCGTACGAGCAGTACTTC	CASSSRREDPYEQYF
.	.	TRBV7-8	TRBJ2-4	16	TGTGCCAGCAGCTTAGCGATCGGCAGGGGAGGTCAGGTTCAGTACTTC	CASSLAIGRGGQVQYF
TRBD2	.	TRBV7-2	TRBJ2-1	15	TGTGCCAGCAGCTTAGGGACTAGCAACTACAATGAGCAGTTCTTC	CASSLGTSNYNEQFF
TRBD1	.	TRBV5-6	TRBJ2-5	14	TGTGCCAGCAGCTCGGAGACAGGGCAAGAGACCCAGTACTTC	CASSSETGQETQYF
.	.	TRBV10-2	TRBJ2-4	13	TGCGCCAGCAGTGTTGGGGCCAAAAACATTCAGTACTTC	CASSVGAKNIQYF
.	.	TRBV28	TRBJ1-5	16	TGTGCCAGCAGTCTACTATATGGTCGGGGCGATCAGCCCCAGCATTTT	CASSLLYGRGDQPQHF
.	.	TRBV6-1	TRBJ2-7	13	TGTGCCAGCAGTGAAGTTGGGTTCTACGAGCAGTACTTC	CASSEVGFYEQYF
.	.	TRBV19	TRBJ2-1	16	TGTGCCAGTAGTATAGATGGCGAGGGGGTTGACAATGAGCAGTTCTTC	CASSIDGEGVDNEQFF
TRBD2	.	TRBV2	TRBJ2-5	16	TGTGCCAGCATCGGGCTAGCGGCTCCCCGAGGGGAGACCCAGTACTTC	CASIGLAAPRGETQYF
.	.	TRBV15	TRBJ2-2	14	TGTGCCACCAGCTCACCGTTGAACACCGGGGAGCTGTTTTTT	CATSSPLNTGELFF
.	once	TRBV2	TRBJ2-2	14	TGTGCCAGCAGTGACCAGGGTAGGACCGGGGAGCTGTTTTTT	CASSDQGRTGELFF
TRBD2	.	TRBV5-1	TRBJ2-7	13	TGCGCCAGCAGCTACGGACTAGCCTACGAGCAGTACTTC	CASSYGLAYEQYF
.	.	TRBV11-2	TRBJ2-7	14	TGTGCCAGCAGTGAAGGGGGGGAGGCCTACGAGCAGTACTTC	CASSEGGEAYEQYF
TRBD2	.	TRBV7-9	TRBJ2-5	17	TGTGCCAGCAGTCTCCCCACGACTAGCGGGGGGCAAGAGACCCAGTACTTC	CASSLPTTSGGQETQYF
.	.	TRBV6-5	TRBJ1-2	12	TGTGCCAGCAGTTCTGACAGGAGAGGCTACACCTTC	CASSSDRRGYTF
.	.	TRBV7-2	TRBJ1-2	16	TGTGCCAGCAGCTCCGGCCCCCGCAGGGGCATAGGCGGCTACACCTTC	CASSSGPRRGIGGYTF
.	.	TRBV12-5	TRBJ1-2	18	TGTGCTAGTGGTTTCTCCCCCGACCTTACAGGTACTAACTATGGCTACACCTTC	CASGFSPDLTGTNYGYTF
.	.	TRBV2	TRBJ2-3	17	TGTGCCAGCAGTGACTCCTTTCCGGGAACCCTCACAGATACGCAGTATTTT	CASSDSFPGTLTDTQYF
.	few	TRBV10-1	TRBJ1-5	13	TGCGCCAGCAGTGAGGGGATCCATCAGCCCCAGCATTTT	CASSEGIHQPQHF
TRBD2	.	TRBV9	TRBJ2-7	15	TGTGCCAGCAGCGTAGCCTGGGGGGGTTTCTACGAGCAGTACTTC	CASSVAWGGFYEQYF
TRBD2	.	TRBV30	TRBJ2-1	14	TGTGCCTCAACCCCGGGACTAGCGGCCCATGAGCAGTTCTTC	CASTPGLAAHEQFF
.	.	TRBV28	TRBJ2-2	16	TGTGCCAGCAGTTCCTCCAGTGGGTCTTGGAGCGGGGAGCTGTTTTTT	CASSSSSGSWSGELFF
.	.	TRBV4-3	TRBJ1-2	12	TGCGCCAGCAGCTCCGAGGGTGGGGGCTACACCTTC	CASSSEGGGYTF
TRBD1	.	TRBV6-5	TRBJ2-7	13	TGTGCCAGCAGGGGACAGCCCGGATACGAGCAGTACTTC	CASRGQPGYEQYF
.	.	TRBV6-1	TRBJ2-5	17	TGTGCCAGCAGTGAAGAGGTTATTGGACAGCGCATAGAGACCCAGTACTTC	CASSEEVIGQRIETQYF
.	.	TRBV4-3	TRBJ2-1	15	TGCGCCAGCAGCCAAGATCGTTCAGTCTACAATGAGCAGTTCTTC	CASSQDRSVYNEQFF
TRBD1	.	TRBV6-5	TRBJ2-7	14	TGTGCCAGCAGTTACAAGACAGGGTGGTACGAGCAGTACTTC	CASSYKTGWYEQYF
.	.	TRBV29-1	TRBJ2-7	11	TGCAGCGTTGAATTGCACTACGAGCAGTACTTC	CSVELHYEQYF
TRBD2	.	TRBV6-1	TRBJ2-1	15	TGTGCCAGCAGTGAAAGGCGGGAGCGGTACAATGAGCAGTTCTTC	CASSERRERYNEQFF
.	.	TRBV13	TRBJ2-3	12	TGTGCCAGCAGCTCAGGGAGTGATACGCAGTATTTT	CASSSGSDTQYF
.	.	TRBV25-1	TRBJ1-1	14	TGTGCCAGCGGATCCCCCGGGGGTAACACTGAAGCTTTCTTT	CASGSPGGNTEAFF